There are many counts of the clone carrying this T cell receptor beta chain. These data come from a study of shared clonotypes between healthy human individuals. This CDR3 has 14 residues. Per germline, CDR1 LNHDA and CDR2 SQIVND (reference sequence). V shed 7 bases and J 8 bases; nucleotides not matched to a gene: 10. Adult Caucasians living in Nashville, Tennessee made up all of the donors. Here immunoSEQ multiplex PCR was the method, and the copy in TCRdb shows in-frame clones only, minus some. The top ten clones hold about 34% of a sample with about 690,000 clones, about nine tenths of them seen once.

Input material: memory CD8+ T cells from PBMCs. As to subset: CD45RO+ cells pooled with CCR7-negative TemRA cells. V usage is TRBV19 and J usage is TRBJ1-4; 7 nucleotides agree with TRBD1. The TCR sequence derives from a man between 18 and 29 years old in good health. Some clones in this sample may be carry-over from other donors' samples. Here the CDR3 reads CASTGPNRGEKLFF. In DNA, the CDR3 is TGTGCCAGTACCGGGCCCAACAGGGGCGAAAAACTGTTTTTT.